These 27 T cell receptor beta chains came from one sample sequenced in a study of beta chain features in type 1 diabetes. Study outcomes and limitations: People with Type 1 diabetes carried modestly yet significantly shorter TCRB CDR3s in all four CD4+ subsets.

The isolated RNA, all of it, was reverse transcribed, so expressed TCRB transcripts were what got sequenced. The repertoire was sequenced with immunoSEQ multiplex PCR; TCRdb's copy has only in-frame clones and lacks some. Of about 710,000 clones listed, about 14% are singletons. No antigens are known for them. Sequenced material: naive CD4+ T cells from blood. The receptor set was obtained from a man between 18 and 35 years old with type 1 diabetes.

The chain is built from TRBV29-1 and TRBJ2-7, with a weak D call TRBD1 (6 bases). The germline V gene has CDR1 SQVTM and CDR2 ANQGSEA. The CDR3 extends over 14 amino acids. Trimming pared 1 base from V and 2 bases from J, leaving 12 bases between. CDR3 in DNA: TGCAGCGTTGAAGTCTTAGGGGACACCTACGAGCAGTACTTC. Translating it yields CSVEVLGDTYEQYF.

This clone was observed a handful of times. The genes are TRBV19 and TRBJ2-3; no firm D call. V was pared by 7 bases and J by 2 bases, with 7 bases between. The CDR3 contains 12 residues. Germline assignment: CDR1 LNHDA and CDR2 SQIVND (reference sequence). Written as DNA, the CDR3 is TGTGCCAGTAATGACTTCACAGATACGCAGTATTTT. The encoded protein is CASNDFTDTQYF.

The chain uses TRBV9 and TRBJ1-2, with unresolved D. The CDR3 spans 15 residues. The germline V and J ends were trimmed by 0 bases and 6 bases, with 15 bases remaining between them. Germline lookup yields CDR1 SGDLS and CDR2 YYNGEE. This CDR3 reads CASSVGADGEDGYTF. The CDR3, as DNA: TGTGCCAGCAGCGTAGGGGCAGATGGGGAGGATGGCTACACCTTC.

This clone has only one observation. This sequence joins TRBV5-6 and TRBJ2-3; 9 bases are a match to TRBD1. The germline V gene has CDR1 SGHDT and CDR2 YYEEEE. Trimming took 2 bases from V and 2 from J; bases not matched to a gene: 3. The CDR3 runs to 15 residues. The CDR3 DNA sequence: TGTGCCAGCAGCTTAGGGACAGGGAACACAGATACGCAGTATTTT. Translating gives CASSLGTGNTDTQYF.

J is TRBJ2-1 and V is TRBV2; no firm D call. Per germline, CDR1 SNHLY and CDR2 FYNNEI. CDR3 length equals 12 residues. Trimming took off 1 base at V and 6 bases at J, with 4 bases between the two ends. The CDR3 here is CASSEGRNEQFF. CDR3 in DNA: TGTGCCAGCAGTGAAGGTCGCAATGAGCAGTTCTTC.

The rearrangement joins TRBV2 to TRBJ2-1; D gene ambiguous. The ends were cut back, 3 bases at V and 1 base at J, with 7 bases in the middle. Germline V CDR1 and CDR2: SNHLY, FYNNEI. This CDR3 is 14 amino acids long. The CDR3: CASSDLRSYNEQFF. The CDR3 nucleotides read TGTGCCAGCAGTGACCTGCGGTCCTACAATGAGCAGTTCTTC.

This clone was counted only a few times. The V and J genes are TRBV30 and TRBJ1-2, with D possibly TRBD1 on 6 matching bases. CDR3 length: 14 residues. Between the trimmed V and J ends, which lost 2 bases and 6 bases, there was a span of 16 bases. The germline CDR1 and CDR2 sequences are GTSNPN and SVGIG (reference sequence). CDR3 sequence (DNA): TGTGCCTGGAGTCTAAGGATACAGGGCCATGGCTACACCTTC. Residues: CAWSLRIQGHGYTF.

The chain joins TRBV7-9 to TRBJ2-7; 7 nucleotides align to TRBD1. Trimming took 0 bases from V and 4 from J; bases not matched to a gene: 6. CDR3 length: 15 residues. Looked up from germline, CDR1 is SEHNR and CDR2 is FQNEAQ (reference sequence). CDR3 region: CASSLALGRGYEQYF. The CDR3 DNA follows: TGTGCCAGCAGCTTAGCACTCGGCAGGGGGTACGAGCAGTACTTC.

This rearrangement joins TRBV29-1 to TRBJ2-7, with 8 bases matching TRBD1. This CDR3 region has 14 residues. V lost 6 bases and J lost 4; bases outside the gene matches: 11. Per germline, CDR1 SQVTM and CDR2 ANQGSEA. The CDR3 DNA is TGCAGCGTCCCCAAGGACAGGGAAGCTTACGAGCAGTACTTC. The encoded protein is CSVPKDREAYEQYF.

In DNA, the CDR3 is TGTGCCACCAGCAGAGGCGGAGGCGGGAACGAGCAGTACTTC. This gives the protein CATSRGGGGNEQYF. The chain combines TRBV15 with TRBJ2-7, with D possibly matching TRBD2 (6 bases). Between the trimmed V and J ends, which lost 1 base and 5 bases, there was a span of 12 bases. The CDR3 has 14 amino acids. Germline assignment: CDR1 LNHNV and CDR2 YYDKDF (reference sequence).

This clone was observed a handful of times. Other DNA sequences from this sample encode an identical CDR3 as well. This rearrangement joins TRBV19 to TRBJ2-5, with D unclear. Germline lookup yields CDR1 LNHDA and CDR2 SQIVND (reference sequence). The ends were cut back, 3 bases at V and 2 bases at J, with 1 base in the middle. This CDR3 region has 11 residues. In DNA, the CDR3 is TGTGCCAGTAGTATTCAAGAGACCCAGTACTTC. It is translated as CASSIQETQYF.

The chain employs TRBV28 and TRBJ1-2; 7 bases line up with TRBD1. CDR3 length: 13 residues. CDR1 and CDR2 from the germline V gene are MDHEN and SYDVKM. Losses at the gene ends were 6 bases for V and 8 bases for J; bases not matched to a gene: 9. In nucleotides, the CDR3 is TGTGCCAGCAGGGAAGGGGGCGCTGAGGGCTACACCTTC. This gives the protein CASREGGAEGYTF.

This clone was picked up a small number of times. At one end the junction does not follow the germline gene, possibly because of a read error. This chain connects TRBV29-1 to TRBJ2-1; no clear D. Germline-derived CDR1 and CDR2 are SQVTM and ANQGSEA. This CDR3 has 11 amino acids. In nucleotides, the CDR3 is TGCAGCGGGGAATCCTACGATGAGCAGTTCTTC. This codes for CSGESYDEQFF.

This clone was seen more than once but under ten times. This chain links TRBV9 with TRBJ2-1; 11 bases are a match to TRBD2. Trimming removed 0 bases from V and 8 bases from J; junction bases left unmatched: 4. There are 15 residues in the CDR3. In germline, CDR1 is SGDLS, CDR2 YYNGEE. The CDR3 loop reads CASSVGLAGRDEQFF. The CDR3 DNA follows: TGTGCCAGCAGCGTAGGACTAGCGGGACGAGATGAGCAGTTCTTC. The complete variable domain, with remaining parts taken from reference TRBV9 and TRBJ2-1, reads DSGVTQTPKHLITATGQRVTLRCSPRSGDLSVYWYQQSLDQGLQFLIQYYNGEERAKGNILERFSAQQFPDLHSELNLSSLELGDSALYFCASSVGLAGRDEQFFGPGTRLTVL.

Points on this clone: The same CDR3 can be traced to other DNA sequences in this sample. The chain joins TRBV30 to TRBJ1-5; D gene uncertain. This CDR3 spans 13 amino acids. CDR1 is GTSNPN, CDR2 SVGIG, per germline (reference sequence). The V and J ends lost 0 bases and 2 bases respectively, with 5 bases between them. CDR3 DNA: TGTGCCTGGAGTGTCGTGGGCAATCAGCCCCAGCATTTT. Residues: CAWSVVGNQPQHF.

The chain is built from TRBV7-2 and TRBJ2-3, with 7 bases matching TRBD1. Germline V lookup: CDR1 SGHTA, CDR2 FQGNSA. J gave up 5 bases and V 1 base, and 0 bases lay outside the gene matches. CDR3 length equals 13 residues. The CDR3 here is CASSLGTGDTQYF. DNA for the CDR3: TGTGCCAGCAGCTTAGGGACAGGAGATACGCAGTATTTT.

This clone was counted a few times. The chain uses TRBV11-1 and TRBJ2-1; 9 bases agree with TRBD1. This CDR3 contains 15 residues. J was trimmed by 6 bases and V by 7 bases; bases with no gene match: 10. Germline CDR1 SGHAT, CDR2 FQDESV (reference sequence). In DNA form, the CDR3 reads TGTGCCAGCACCCCCGGGGACAGGGTGGCCAATGAGCAGTTCTTC. The encoded protein is CASTPGDRVANEQFF.

V usage is TRBV13 and J usage is TRBJ1-6, with TRBD1 identical over 8 bases. The CDR3 extends over 16 amino acids. J was trimmed by 6 bases and V by 5 bases; bases with no gene match: 9. Germline-derived CDR1 and CDR2 are PRHDT and FYEKMQ (reference sequence). CDR3 in amino acids: CASSLRTGRANSPLHF. As DNA, the CDR3 is TGTGCCAGCAGCCTGCGGACAGGGAGAGCTAATTCACCCCTCCACTTT.

The chain has TRBV4-1 and TRBJ1-1; weak D call: TRBD1 (6 bases). This CDR3 is built from 15 residues. V was pared by 4 bases and J by 5 bases, with 17 bases between. Germline CDR1 and CDR2: MGHRA and YSYEKL. The CDR3: CASSPSGGRGTEAFF. The CDR3 nucleotides read TGCGCCAGCAGCCCGAGCGGGGGCCGTGGTACTGAAGCTTTCTTT.

CDR3 DNA: TGTGCCAGCAGGAGATTAGAACATTACAATGAGCAGTTCTTC. It codes for CASRRLEHYNEQFF. The genes are TRBV6-5 and TRBJ2-1; D not resolved. Between the trimmed V and J ends, which lost 6 bases and 4 bases, there was a span of 13 bases. Germline assignment: CDR1 MNHEY and CDR2 SVGAGI. The CDR3 sequence is 14 residues long.

The table lists this clone with a few counts. The chain recombines TRBV30 with TRBJ2-1, with TRBD1 identical over 10 bases. Losses at the gene ends were 5 bases for V and 5 bases for J; bases not matched to a gene: 3. CDR3 size: 13 residues. CDR1 GTSNPN and CDR2 SVGIG come from the germline V gene (reference sequence). CDR3 bases: TGTGCCTGGGGGACAGGGGTTAACAATGAGCAGTTCTTC. Encoded protein: CAWGTGVNNEQFF.

This clone was observed a few times. This chain connects TRBV11-2 to TRBJ2-1; tentatively, D is TRBD2 (6 bases). The CDR3 totals 16 residues. Per the germline V gene, CDR1 is SGHAT and CDR2 is FQNNGV. Deletions cut 5 bases from V and 8 bases from J, with 22 bases between. As DNA, the CDR3 is TGTGCCAGCAGCCCCGGGCCCCGGGGGTTCAGGGATGAGCAGTTCTTC. It specifies CASSPGPRGFRDEQFF.

In its sample, this clone was seen a few times. This sequence joins TRBV29-1 and TRBJ1-5; D is unresolved. In germline, CDR1 is SQVTM, CDR2 ANQGSEA. The V and J ends lost 5 bases and 1 base respectively, with 12 bases between them. This CDR3 is 14 amino acids long. CDR3 nucleotide sequence: TGCAGCGTTCAACCGGGTGGAAGCAATCAGCCCCAGCATTTT. Amino acid sequence: CSVQPGGSNQPQHF.

The rearrangement links TRBV4-2 to TRBJ1-2; perhaps TRBD1 as D (5 bases). V was shortened by 2 bases and J by 4 bases, with 14 bases between the two germline ends. The CDR3 has 15 amino acids. Germline V lookup: CDR1 LGHNA, CDR2 YNFKEQ. In DNA, the CDR3 is TGTGCCAGCAGCCAACCTCAGGGACTGAGCTATGGCTACACCTTC. As protein: CASSQPQGLSYGYTF.

A few counts support this clone. In DNA form, the CDR3 reads TGTGCCAGCAGCTTGACAGGGGACGGATACAATGAGCAGTTCTTC. Protein sequence: CASSLTGDGYNEQFF. The chain is built from TRBV7-3 and TRBJ2-1; 8 nucleotides match TRBD1. Germline CDR1 SGHTA, CDR2 FQGTGA. V lost 3 bases, J lost 4 bases, and 5 bases stayed unmatched. This CDR3 has 15 residues.

The rearrangement uses TRBV11-2 and TRBJ1-2, with 7 nucleotides matching TRBD1. Germline values: CDR1 SGHAT, CDR2 FQNNGV. CDR3 length: 13 residues. V gave up 5 bases and J gave up 7 bases; unmatched junction bases: 7. The CDR3 DNA reads TGTGCCAGCAGCCCGACAGGGATCGGTGGCTACACCTTC. This codes for CASSPTGIGGYTF.

As to this clone: The junction departs from germline at one end; a sequencing error may be responsible. The sample has other DNA sequences that encode this CDR3 too. V gene TRBV2 combines with J gene TRBJ1-4; D possibly corresponds to TRBD1 (5 bases). CDR1 and CDR2 (germline): SNHLY, FYNNEI. The CDR3 consists of 14 residues. The CDR3: CASRARAVGEKLFF. The CDR3 coding sequence is TGTGCTAGCAGGGCCAGAGCCGTCGGTGAAAAACTGTTTTTT.